This T cell receptor beta chain is drawn from a study of blood T cell repertoires in COVID-19. Overall study context: PBMCs, B-cell-depleted T cells, or T cells provided the cDNA or gDNA that made up the material.

How the authors handled the data: Amplification of reference gene primers provided the estimated nucleated cell counts. Sequenced by immunoSEQ multiplex PCR; TCRdb stores in-frame clones only, minus some. V, J and clone size reflect that table, while D and trimming were determined from the DNA. The data contain about 160,000 clones, approximately 85% of them singletons. The CDR3 covers 17 residues. The V segment lost 0 bases and the J segment 4 bases; nucleotides outside the gene matches: 4. CDR1 and CDR2 (germline): MGHRA, YSYEKL. The TCR comes from a man between 35 and 55 years old with acute or convalescent COVID-19. The chain joins TRBV4-1 to TRBJ2-1; 12 bases agree with TRBD2. Material for sequencing was peripheral blood. CDR3 nucleotide sequence: TGCGCCAGCAGCCAAGATCGGACTAGCGGGGTTTACAATGAGCAGTTCTTC. Its translation is CASSQDRTSGVYNEQFF.